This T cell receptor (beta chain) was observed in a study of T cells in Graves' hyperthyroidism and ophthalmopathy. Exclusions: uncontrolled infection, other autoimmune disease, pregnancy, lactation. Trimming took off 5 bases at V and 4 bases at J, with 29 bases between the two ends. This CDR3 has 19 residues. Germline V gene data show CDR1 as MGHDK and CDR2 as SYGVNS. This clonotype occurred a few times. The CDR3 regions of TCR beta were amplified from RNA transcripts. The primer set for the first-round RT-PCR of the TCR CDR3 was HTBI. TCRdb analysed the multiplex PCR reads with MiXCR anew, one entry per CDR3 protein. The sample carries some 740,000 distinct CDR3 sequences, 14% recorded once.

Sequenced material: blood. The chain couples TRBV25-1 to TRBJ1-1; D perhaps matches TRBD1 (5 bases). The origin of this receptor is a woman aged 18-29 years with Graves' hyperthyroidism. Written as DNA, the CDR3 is TGTGCCAGCAGTACAACGAGGAGAGAAGGTAGAGGGGCGGCCACTGAAGCTTTCTTT. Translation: CASSTTRREGRGAATEAFF. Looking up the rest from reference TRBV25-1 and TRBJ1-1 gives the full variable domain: EADIYQTPRYLVIGTGKKITLECSQTMGHDKMYWYQQDPGMELHLIHYSYGVNSTEKGDLSSESTVSRIRTEHFPLTLESARPSHTSQYLCASSTTRREGRGAATEAFFGQGTRLTVV.